The 9 T cell receptor beta chains listed next were all sequenced from one sample in a study of shared clonotypes between healthy human individuals. Libraries were prepared by immunoSEQ multiplex PCR; TCRdb keeps only in-frame clonotypes and omits some of them. Here the sample spans about 550,000 clones, 95% being singletons. Naive CD8 cells comprised CD45RO-negative, CCR7-positively selected cells, excluding terminally differentiated effector memory CD45RA+ cells. Sample: naive CD8+ T cells sorted from blood. These receptors all come from a woman in her 30s in good health.

The chain links TRBV11-2 to TRBJ2-5; D possibly corresponds to TRBD2 (6 bases). Deletions cut 1 base from V and 5 bases from J, with 17 bases between. Germline CDR1 SGHAT, CDR2 FQNNGV. This CDR3 is 16 amino acids long. The CDR3 sequence is CASSLGLSGVWETQYF. The CDR3, as DNA: TGTGCCAGCAGCTTAGGGTTGTCGGGAGTGTGGGAGACCCAGTACTTC.

The chain carries TRBV9 and TRBJ2-7; D tentatively fits TRBD1 or TRBD2 (5 bases each). Trimming took 0 bases from V and 1 from J, leaving 14 bases between them. The CDR3 runs to 16 residues. CDR1 is SGDLS and CDR2 is YYNGEE in the germline V gene. The DNA of the CDR3 is TGTGCCAGCAGCGTAGGGTCGGCAGAGGGGTCCTACGAGCAGTACTTC. Its protein is CASSVGSAEGSYEQYF.

V usage is TRBV28 and J usage is TRBJ2-5; D perhaps matches TRBD1 (5 bases). The V and J ends lost 6 bases and 6 bases respectively, with 14 bases between them. Germline values: CDR1 MDHEN, CDR2 SYDVKM. The CDR3 totals 13 residues. The CDR3 DNA reads TGTGCCAGCAGGCCAGGGTCAACGAAGACCCAGTACTTC. Translating gives CASRPGSTKTQYF.

Details on this clone: The sample holds other DNA sequences that translate to the same CDR3. This chain connects TRBV29-1 to TRBJ2-1; no firm D call. Germline loops: CDR1 SQVTM, CDR2 ANQGSEA. The CDR3 loop spans 12 amino acids. V was shortened by 0 bases and J by 4 bases, with 4 bases between the two germline ends. CDR3 coding DNA: TGCAGCGTTGAAGACAGATACAATGAGCAGTTCTTC. Its protein product is CSVEDRYNEQFF.

Points on this clone: Other DNA sequences within the sample encode an identical CDR3. The V gene is TRBV13, the J gene TRBJ2-7; TRBD2 might be the D (6 bases). Trimming left V 0 bases short and J 6 bases short, with 6 bases between. The CDR3 loop spans 12 amino acids. CDR1 PRHDT and CDR2 FYEKMQ come from the germline V gene (reference sequence). CDR3: CASSLGGGEQYF. CDR3 DNA: TGTGCCAGCAGCTTAGGCGGGGGCGAGCAGTACTTC. Looking up the rest from reference TRBV13 and TRBJ2-7 gives the full variable domain: AAGVIQSPRHLIKEKRETATLKCYPIPRHDTVYWYQQGPGQDPQFLISFYEKMQSDKGSIPDRFSAQQFSDYHSELNMSSLELGDSALYFCASSLGGGEQYFGPGTRLTVT.

The chain has TRBV4-1 and TRBJ2-7, with 9 positions matching TRBD1. Germline values: CDR1 MGHRA, CDR2 YSYEKL. The CDR3 totals 14 residues. The trim removed 5 bases at V and 12 bases at J, leaving 14 bases unmatched. The CDR3 protein is CASSYGGQGKELYF. The CDR3 DNA follows: TGCGCCAGCAGCTACGGAGGACAGGGGAAAGAACTGTACTTC.

The chain is built from TRBV10-3 and TRBJ2-7; 9 bases are a match to TRBD2. Per germline, CDR1 ENHRY and CDR2 SYGVKD. The length of the CDR3 is 14 residues. Unmatched junction bases numbered 4, after V lost 4 bases and J lost 3 bases. CDR3 sequence: CAISGTSDYYEQYF. CDR3 in DNA: TGTGCCATCAGTGGGACTAGCGACTACTACGAGCAGTACTTC.

The chain combines TRBV21-1 with TRBJ2-1; whether TRBD1, the table's D call, matches the DNA was not checked. TRBV21-1 is reported as a pseudogene. CDR3 length: 15 amino acids. The CDR3 sequence is CASSKDRGCRNEQFF. In DNA, the CDR3 is TGTGCCAGCAGCAAAGACAGGGGGTGTCGCAATGAGCAGTTCTTC.

V is TRBV9 and J is TRBJ2-5, with D tentatively TRBD1 or TRBD2 (5 bases each). The J call is doubtful: the DNA matches TRBJ2-7 better. This CDR3 has 16 amino acids. In germline, CDR1 is SGDLS, CDR2 YYNGEE. The CDR3 loop reads CASSPTRAGSPYEQYF. The CDR3 DNA follows: TGTGCCAGCAGCCCAACGAGAGCAGGGAGCCCCTACGAGCAGTACTTC.